This T cell receptor (beta chain) was recorded in a study of T cells in Graves' hyperthyroidism and ophthalmopathy. The CDR3 regions of TCR beta were amplified from RNA transcripts. Primed by the HTBI set, a first-round RT-PCR was run on the TCR CDR3. TCRdb passed the multiplex PCR reads through MiXCR, listing each CDR3 protein once. The sample includes approximately 370,000 distinct CDR3 sequences, about a sixth of them seen just once. This clonotype was seen at least ten times. Germline CDR1 and CDR2: GTSNPN and SVGIG (reference sequence). With 6 bases removed from V and 2 bases from J, the gap between germline ends came to 12 bases. The CDR3 contains 13 residues.

The receptor's source is a woman aged 25-40 years with Graves' hyperthyroidism that later progressed to Graves' ophthalmopathy. The chain has TRBV30 and TRBJ2-3; D call uncertain. The specimen was blood. CDR3 coding DNA: TGTGCCTGCCTCCGACCGTACACAGATACGCAGTATTTT. Encoded protein: CACLRPYTDTQYF.